The 7 T cell receptor beta chains given below trace back to one sample, sequenced in a study of response to subunit inactivated influenza vaccine. TCRdb re-analysed the RT-PCR reads in MiXCR, keeping a single row per CDR3 protein. Of about 540,000 distinct CDR3 sequences in the sample, around 25% were seen once. The data also belong to a second study, concerning T cells expressing NK-cell markers. That paper states: With UMIs, 5'RACE template switching was used to make TCR beta cDNA.

Sequencing used CD4+ T cells sorted from PBMCs, obtained less than 13 days after vaccination. These receptors came from a man between 45 and 60 years old who received an inactivated influenza vaccine.

The CDR3 sequence: CASSPTGGAEAFF. CDR3 nucleotides: TGTGCCAGCTCACCTACGGGAGGGGCTGAAGCTTTCTTT. The chain recombines TRBV18 with TRBJ1-1, with D perhaps matching TRBD1 (5 bases). The CDR3 sequence is 13 residues long. The ends were cut back, 3 bases at V and 6 bases at J, with 11 bases in the middle. Germline assignment: CDR1 KGHSH and CDR2 LQKENI.

This clonotype has a handful of counts. The chain joins TRBV4-3 to TRBJ2-7; D is possibly TRBD2 (5 bases). Germline CDR1 and CDR2: LGHNA and YSLEER. CDR3 size: 13 residues. V shed 4 bases and J shed 6 bases, with 13 bases lying between them. CDR3 in DNA: TGCGCCAGCAGCCCCAGTCTTGAGGGCGAGCAGTACTTC. It translates to CASSPSLEGEQYF.

This clonotype was counted between two and nine times. The chain carries TRBV28 and TRBJ2-7; TRBD2 aligns across 9 bases. CDR1 is MDHEN, CDR2 SYDVKM, per germline. The CDR3 covers 12 residues. With 2 bases clipped from V and 10 bases from J, the junction kept 3 bases outside the gene matches. CDR3 sequence reads: CASSLLAGKQYF. Here the CDR3 DNA reads TGTGCCAGCAGTTTACTAGCGGGAAAACAGTACTTC.

A few counts support this clonotype. The genes are TRBV7-2 and TRBJ2-5; 12 positions match TRBD2. The CDR3 spans 14 residues. Germline V lookup: CDR1 SGHTA, CDR2 FQGNSA. V was clipped by 5 bases and J by 5 bases; unmatched bases: 3. The CDR3 region is CASSRLAGDETQYF. In DNA form, the CDR3 reads TGTGCCAGCAGCCGACTAGCGGGAGATGAGACCCAGTACTTC.

The chain links TRBV9 to TRBJ2-5, with 7 nucleotides matching TRBD2. Unmatched junction bases numbered 3, after V lost 3 bases and J lost 4 bases. Looked up from germline, CDR1 is SGDLS and CDR2 is YYNGEE. CDR3 length: 13 amino acids. The DNA of the CDR3 is TGTGCCAGCAGCGAGGGACTAAGAGAGACCCAGTACTTC. Encoded protein: CASSEGLRETQYF.

The genes are TRBV7-9 and TRBJ1-1; no firm D call. The CDR3 covers 16 residues. Germline CDR1 and CDR2: SEHNR and FQNEAQ (reference sequence). V lost 2 bases to trimming and J lost 0 bases, with 13 bases between them. CDR3 DNA: TGTGCCAGCAGCTTATTTTCTGGTTTGATGAACACTGAAGCTTTCTTT. Its protein is CASSLFSGLMNTEAFF. Complete variable domain (other parts from reference TRBV7-9 and TRBJ1-1): DTGVSQNPRHKITKRGQNVTFRCDPISEHNRLYWYRQTLGQGPEFLTYFQNEAQLEKSRLLSDRFSAERPKGSFSTLEIQRTEQGDSAMYLCASSLFSGLMNTEAFFGQGTRLTVV.

V gene TRBV7-8 combines with J gene TRBJ2-1; no reliable D call. V was shortened by 1 base and J by 4 bases, with 8 bases between the two germline ends. CDR1 and CDR2 (germline): SGHVS, FQNEAQ. This CDR3 spans 14 amino acids. CDR3 sequence: CASSLDSLYNEQFF. CDR3 DNA sequence: TGTGCCAGCAGCTTAGATTCACTGTACAATGAGCAGTTCTTC.